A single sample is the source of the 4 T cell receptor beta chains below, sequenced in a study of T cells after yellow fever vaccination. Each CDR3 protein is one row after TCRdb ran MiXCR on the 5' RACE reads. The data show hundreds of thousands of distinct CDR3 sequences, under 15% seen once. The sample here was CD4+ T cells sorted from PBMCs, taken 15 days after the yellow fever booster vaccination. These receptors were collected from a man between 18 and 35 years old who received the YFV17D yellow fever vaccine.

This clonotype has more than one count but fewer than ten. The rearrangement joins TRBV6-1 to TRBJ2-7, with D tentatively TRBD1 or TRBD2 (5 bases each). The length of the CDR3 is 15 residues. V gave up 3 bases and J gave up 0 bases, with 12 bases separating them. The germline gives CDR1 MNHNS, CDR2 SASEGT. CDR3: CASSDPGTDSYEQYF. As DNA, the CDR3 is TGTGCCAGCAGTGACCCCGGGACGGACTCCTACGAGCAGTACTTC.

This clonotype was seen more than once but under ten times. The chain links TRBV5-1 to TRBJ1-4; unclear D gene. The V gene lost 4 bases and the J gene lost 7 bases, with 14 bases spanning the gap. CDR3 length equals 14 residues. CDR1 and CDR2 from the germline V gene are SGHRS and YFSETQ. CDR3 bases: TGCGCCAGCAGCGTGGCCATCGGAGGTGAAAAACTGTTTTTT. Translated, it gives CASSVAIGGEKLFF.

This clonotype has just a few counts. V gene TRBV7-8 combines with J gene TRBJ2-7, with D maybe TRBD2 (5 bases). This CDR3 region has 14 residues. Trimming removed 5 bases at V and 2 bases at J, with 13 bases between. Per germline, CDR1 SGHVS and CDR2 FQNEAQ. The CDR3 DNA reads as TGTGCCAGCAGCCGGCCGGACGGGACCTACGAGCAGTACTTC. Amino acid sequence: CASSRPDGTYEQYF.

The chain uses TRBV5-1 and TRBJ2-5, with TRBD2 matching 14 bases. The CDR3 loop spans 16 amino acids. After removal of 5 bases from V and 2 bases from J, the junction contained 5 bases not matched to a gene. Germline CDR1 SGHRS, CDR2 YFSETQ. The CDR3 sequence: CASRGLAGALQETQYF. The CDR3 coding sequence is TGCGCCAGCAGGGGACTAGCGGGGGCGTTACAAGAGACCCAGTACTTC.